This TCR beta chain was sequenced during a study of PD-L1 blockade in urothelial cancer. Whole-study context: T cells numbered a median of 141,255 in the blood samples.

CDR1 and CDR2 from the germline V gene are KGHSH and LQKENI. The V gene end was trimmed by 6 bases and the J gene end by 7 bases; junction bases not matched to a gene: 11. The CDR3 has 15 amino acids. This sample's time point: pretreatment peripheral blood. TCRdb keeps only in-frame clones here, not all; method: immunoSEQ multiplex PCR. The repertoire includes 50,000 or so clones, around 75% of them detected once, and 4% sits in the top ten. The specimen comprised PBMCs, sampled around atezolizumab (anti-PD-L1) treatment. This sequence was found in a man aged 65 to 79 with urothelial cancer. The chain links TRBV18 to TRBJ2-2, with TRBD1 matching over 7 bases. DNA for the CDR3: TGTGCCAGCTCGTTGAAAGAGGGGGCAGTCGGGGAGCTGTTTTTT. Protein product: CASSLKEGAVGELFF. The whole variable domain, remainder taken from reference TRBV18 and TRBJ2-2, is NAGVMQNPRHLVRRRGQEARLRCSPMKGHSHVYWYRQLPEEGLKFMVYLQKENIIDESGMPKERFSAEFPKEGPSILRIQQVVRGDSAAYFCASSLKEGAVGELFFGEGSRLTVL.